The 17 T cell receptor beta chains reported below all come from one sample, sequenced in a study of T-cell memory formation after mild COVID-19. Each CDR3 protein gets one entry after TCRdb re-called the 5' RACE reads with MiXCR. The sample lists hundreds of thousands of distinct CDR3 sequences; roughly 22% were seen once. Sequencing input: PBMCs or a T cell subset sorted from them (not recorded which). All receptors come from an adult woman who had mild COVID-19 (a few samples of this study predate the infection). Cell type and time point are not known.

This clonotype was observed once. The chain links TRBV24-1 to TRBJ2-3, with D possibly called TRBD1 or TRBD2 (5 bases each). The V end lost 3 bases, the J end lost 1 base, and 19 bases lay between the germline ends. The CDR3 is 18 residues long. Per the germline V gene, CDR1 is KGHDR and CDR2 is SFDVKD. Written as DNA, the CDR3 is TGTGCCACCAGTGATCCCAGCCTACACCGGGGCGGCACAGATACGCAGTATTTT. Amino acids: CATSDPSLHRGGTDTQYF.

This clonotype was detected a few times. The chain joins TRBV7-6 to TRBJ2-5; TRBD2 aligns across 7 bases. Germline V lookup: CDR1 SGHVS, CDR2 FNYEAQ. The CDR3 totals 18 residues. The ends lost 6 bases at V and 0 bases at J; junction bases unmatched: 16. This chain's CDR3 is CASSLPTAGLRYQETQYF. The CDR3 DNA follows: TGTGCCAGCAGTCTTCCGACAGCGGGGTTAAGGTACCAAGAGACCCAGTACTTC. The full variable domain, its missing parts supplied by reference TRBV7-6 and TRBJ2-5, is GAGVSQSPRYKVTKRGQDVALRCDPISGHVSLYWYRQALGQGPEFLTYFNYEAQQDKSGLPNDRFSAERPEGSISTLTIQRTEQRDSAMYRCASSLPTAGLRYQETQYFGPGTRLLVL.

The rearrangement joins TRBV20-1 to TRBJ2-5; 13 nucleotides line up with TRBD2. This CDR3 region has 16 residues. The V gene end was trimmed by 1 base and the J gene end by 5 bases; junction bases not matched to a gene: 7. Germline CDR1 DFQATT, CDR2 SNEGSKA (reference sequence). CDR3 amino acids: CSARGRTSGRWETQYF. The CDR3 DNA is TGCAGTGCTAGAGGGCGGACTAGCGGGAGATGGGAGACCCAGTACTTC.

The V and J genes are TRBV20-1 and TRBJ2-2; D uncertain. Trimming left V 4 bases short and J 0 bases short, with 9 bases between. The germline gives CDR1 DFQATT, CDR2 SNEGSKA (reference sequence). This CDR3 has 14 amino acids. The CDR3 coding sequence is TGCAGTGCTACCGGGCAGACGAACACCGGGGAGCTGTTTTTT. Its protein product is CSATGQTNTGELFF.

This chain joins TRBV7-2 and TRBJ2-2; perhaps TRBD2 as D (5 bases). Germline lookup yields CDR1 SGHTA and CDR2 FQGNSA. V lost 2 bases, J lost 3 bases, and 13 bases lay in between. The CDR3 is made up of 16 amino acids. The CDR3 nucleotides are TGTGCCAGCAGCTTAAGGAGAGCGCGGGACACCGGGGAGCTGTTTTTT. Translation gives CASSLRRARDTGELFF. The whole variable domain, remainder taken from reference TRBV7-2 and TRBJ2-2, is GAGVSQSPSNKVTEKGKDVELRCDPISGHTALYWYRQSLGQGLEFLIYFQGNSAPDKSGLPSDRFSAERTGGSVSTLTIQRTQQEDSAVYLCASSLRRARDTGELFFGEGSRLTVL.

The table lists this clonotype with a few counts. This rearrangement joins TRBV13 to TRBJ2-7; no definite D call. CDR3 length equals 13 residues. The germline V gene has CDR1 PRHDT and CDR2 FYEKMQ (reference sequence). V was pared by 3 bases and J by 5 bases, with 11 bases between. The CDR3 DNA is TGTGCCAGCAGCTTCGGGTCAAGGAACGAGCAGTACTTC. Protein product: CASSFGSRNEQYF.

The V call is TRBV7-6, the J call TRBJ2-3; 11 nucleotides align to TRBD2. V lost 1 base and J lost 5; bases outside the gene matches: 2. The V gene's germline CDR1 is SGHVS and CDR2 FNYEAQ. The CDR3 consists of 15 residues. This CDR3 is CASSLVLAGGDTQYF. CDR3 nucleotide sequence: TGTGCCAGCAGCTTAGTCCTAGCGGGAGGAGATACGCAGTATTTT.

V gene TRBV29-1 combines with J gene TRBJ2-1; D unresolved. Trimming cost V 4 bases and J 2 bases, with 9 bases left between them. The CDR3 has 13 residues. CDR1 and CDR2 (germline): SQVTM, ANQGSEA. CDR3 residues: CSVVVATYNEQFF. In nucleotides, the CDR3 is TGCAGCGTTGTGGTCGCCACCTACAATGAGCAGTTCTTC.

This clonotype occurred a few times. The genes are TRBV20-1 and TRBJ2-1; unclear D gene. Per germline, CDR1 DFQATT and CDR2 SNEGSKA (reference sequence). V gave up 6 bases and J gave up 0 bases, with 9 bases separating them. The length of the CDR3 is 13 residues. The CDR3 DNA sequence: TGCAGTGCGACCATCAGCTCCTACAATGAGCAGTTCTTC. Protein sequence: CSATISSYNEQFF.

This chain links TRBV4-3 with TRBJ2-1, with 7 positions matching TRBD1. The CDR3 totals 15 residues. J was trimmed by 4 bases and V by 2 bases; bases with no gene match: 5. The V gene's germline CDR1 is LGHNA and CDR2 YSLEER. The CDR3 region has the DNA TGCGCCAGCAGCCAACGACCGGGACAGTACAATGAGCAGTTCTTC. The encoded protein is CASSQRPGQYNEQFF.

The genes are TRBV7-9 and TRBJ2-7; 11 bases are shared with TRBD2. Per germline, CDR1 SEHNR and CDR2 FQNEAQ (reference sequence). With V trimmed by 2 bases and J by 1 base, 10 bases remained unmatched. CDR3 length: 18 amino acids. The CDR3: CASSLYGSGRASSYEQYF. CDR3 in DNA: TGTGCCAGCAGCTTATACGGTAGCGGGAGGGCCTCATCCTACGAGCAGTACTTC.

Notes on this clonotype: The germline gene is not matched at one end of the junction; a read error may be the cause. V gene TRBV3-1 combines with J gene TRBJ1-2, with 8 bases aligning to TRBD1. Per germline, CDR1 LGHDT and CDR2 YNNKEL (reference sequence). There are 15 residues in the CDR3. The CDR3 protein is CASSQRQGSNYGCTF. The CDR3 bases are TGTGCCAGCAGCCAAAGACAGGGGTCGAACTATGGCTGCACCTTC.

This clonotype was seen a handful of times. V and J are TRBV7-9 and TRBJ2-3, with D perhaps TRBD1 (5 bases). Germline V gives CDR1 SEHNR, CDR2 FQNEAQ (reference sequence). Trimming took 0 bases from V and 7 from J, leaving 11 bases between them. The CDR3 is 14 amino acids. The CDR3 nucleotides read TGTGCCAGCAGCTTAGCCCTAGGGGCCAATACGCAGTATTTT. Protein sequence: CASSLALGANTQYF.

This sequence joins TRBV7-9 and TRBJ2-2; D might be TRBD1 or TRBD2, each matching 5 bases. Germline values: CDR1 SEHNR, CDR2 FQNEAQ (reference sequence). The V end was cut by 5 bases, the J end by 5 bases, with 18 bases between. The CDR3 loop spans 16 amino acids. The CDR3 coding sequence is TGTGCCAGCAGCCCAAGGATGGGGGTTGGGACCGGGGAGCTGTTTTTT. Translating gives CASSPRMGVGTGELFF.

This chain uses TRBV12-3 or TRBV12-4 with TRBJ2-3; D unclear. Trimming cost V 3 bases and J 2 bases, with 9 bases left between them. The CDR3 spans 14 residues. This CDR3 reads CASSFELLTDTQYF. The CDR3 coding sequence is TGTGCCAGCAGTTTTGAGCTTCTCACAGATACGCAGTATTTT.

The rearrangement uses TRBV3-1 and TRBJ2-3, with 10 bases fitting TRBD1. Germline V gene sequence: CDR1 LGHDT, CDR2 YNNKEL (reference sequence). Trimming took 2 bases from V and 6 from J; bases not matched to a gene: 5. CDR3 length: 15 residues. The CDR3 protein is CASSQPDRGPDTQYF. CDR3 bases: TGTGCCAGCAGCCAACCCGACAGGGGGCCTGATACGCAGTATTTT.

This clonotype was seen more than once but under ten times. The genes are TRBV7-2 and TRBJ2-3, with 9 bases that match TRBD1. Trimming took 0 bases from V and 7 from J; bases not matched to a gene: 8. The CDR3 contains 16 residues. Germline CDR1 is SGHTA and CDR2 is FQGNSA. The CDR3 region has the DNA TGTGCCAGCAGCTTAGCGCTGGGACAGGGATTATATACGCAGTATTTT. It yields the protein CASSLALGQGLYTQYF.